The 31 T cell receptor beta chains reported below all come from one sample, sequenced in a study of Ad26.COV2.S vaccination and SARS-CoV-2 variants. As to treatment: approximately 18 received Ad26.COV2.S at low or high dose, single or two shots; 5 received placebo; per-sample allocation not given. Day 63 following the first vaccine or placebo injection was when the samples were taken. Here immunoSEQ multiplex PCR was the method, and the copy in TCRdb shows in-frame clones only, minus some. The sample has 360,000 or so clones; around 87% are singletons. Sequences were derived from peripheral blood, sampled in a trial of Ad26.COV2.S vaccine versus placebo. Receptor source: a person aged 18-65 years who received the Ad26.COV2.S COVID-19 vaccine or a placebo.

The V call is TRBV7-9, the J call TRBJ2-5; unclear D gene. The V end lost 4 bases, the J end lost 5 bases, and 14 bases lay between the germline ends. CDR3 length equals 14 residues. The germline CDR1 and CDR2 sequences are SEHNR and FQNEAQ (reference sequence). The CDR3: CASSYYLDGETQYF. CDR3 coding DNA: TGTGCCAGCAGCTACTATCTCGACGGTGAGACCCAGTACTTC.

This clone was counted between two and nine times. The CDR3 DNA follows: TGTGCCAGCAGCGCGGGGACCGGGACATACCTGAGCTCCTACGAGCAGTACTTC. As protein: CASSAGTGTYLSSYEQYF. The rearrangement joins TRBV7-9 to TRBJ2-7; the D call may be TRBD1 or TRBD2 (6 bases each). Trimming stripped 5 bases from V and 0 bases from J, with 23 bases between. This CDR3 spans 18 amino acids. CDR1 SEHNR and CDR2 FQNEAQ come from the germline V gene (reference sequence).

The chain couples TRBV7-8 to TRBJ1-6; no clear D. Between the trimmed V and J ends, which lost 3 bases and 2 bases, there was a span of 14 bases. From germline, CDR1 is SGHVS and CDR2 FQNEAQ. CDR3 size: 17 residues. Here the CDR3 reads CASSFDTGTTYNSPLHF. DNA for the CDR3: TGTGCCAGCAGCTTTGACACCGGAACAACCTATAATTCACCCCTCCACTTT. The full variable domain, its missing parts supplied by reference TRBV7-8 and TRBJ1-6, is GAGVSQSPRYKVAKRGQDVALRCDPISGHVSLFWYQQALGQGPEFLTYFQNEAQLDKSGLPSDRFFAERPEGSVSTLKIQRTQQEDSAVYLCASSFDTGTTYNSPLHFGNGTRLTVT.

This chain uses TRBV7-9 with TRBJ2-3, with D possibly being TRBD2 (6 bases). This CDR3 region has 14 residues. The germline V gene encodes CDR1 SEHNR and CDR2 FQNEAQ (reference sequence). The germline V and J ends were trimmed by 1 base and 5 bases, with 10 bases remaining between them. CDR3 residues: CASSLVLAVDTQYF. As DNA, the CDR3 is TGTGCCAGCAGCTTAGTACTAGCCGTAGATACGCAGTATTTT.

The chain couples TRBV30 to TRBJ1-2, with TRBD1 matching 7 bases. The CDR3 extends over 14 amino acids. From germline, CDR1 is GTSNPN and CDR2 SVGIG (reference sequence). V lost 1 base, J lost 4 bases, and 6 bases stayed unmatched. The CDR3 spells CAWSGTGEGYGYTF. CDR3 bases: TGTGCCTGGAGTGGAACAGGGGAAGGCTATGGCTACACCTTC. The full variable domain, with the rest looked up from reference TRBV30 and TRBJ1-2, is SQTIHQWPATLVQPVGSPLSLECTVEGTSNPNLYWYRQAAGRGLQLLFYSVGIGQISSEVPQNLSASRPQDRQFILSSKKLLLSDSGFYLCAWSGTGEGYGYTFGSGTRLTVV.

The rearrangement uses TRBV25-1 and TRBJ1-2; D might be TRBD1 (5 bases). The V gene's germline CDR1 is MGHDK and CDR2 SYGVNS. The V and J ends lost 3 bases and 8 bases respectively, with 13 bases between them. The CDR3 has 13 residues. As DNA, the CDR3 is TGTGCCAGCAGTGACCCAGGGCTACTAGGCTACACCTTC. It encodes CASSDPGLLGYTF.

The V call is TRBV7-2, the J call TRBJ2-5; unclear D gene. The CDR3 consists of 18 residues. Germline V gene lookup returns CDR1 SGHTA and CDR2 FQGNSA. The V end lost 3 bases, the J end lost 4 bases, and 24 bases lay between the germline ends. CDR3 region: CASSFPGYFIRFGETQYF. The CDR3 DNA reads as TGTGCCAGCAGCTTCCCAGGTTATTTTATCAGGTTTGGAGAGACCCAGTACTTC.

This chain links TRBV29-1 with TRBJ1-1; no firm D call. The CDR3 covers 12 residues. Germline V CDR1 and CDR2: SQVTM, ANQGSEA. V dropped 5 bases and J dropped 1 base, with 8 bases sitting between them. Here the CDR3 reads CSVPDRNTEAFF. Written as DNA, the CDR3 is TGCAGCGTTCCCGATCGGAACACTGAAGCTTTCTTT.

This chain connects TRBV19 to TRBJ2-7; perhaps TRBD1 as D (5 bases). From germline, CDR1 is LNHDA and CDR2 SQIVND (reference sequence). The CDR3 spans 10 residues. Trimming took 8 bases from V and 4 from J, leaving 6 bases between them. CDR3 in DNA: TGTGCCAGTGGACAATACGAGCAGTACTTC. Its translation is CASGQYEQYF. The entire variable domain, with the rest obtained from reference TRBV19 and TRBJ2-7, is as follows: DGGITQSPKYLFRKEGQNVTLSCEQNLNHDAMYWYRQDPGQGLRLIYYSQIVNDFQKGDIAEGYSVSREKKESFPLTVTSAQKNPTAFYLCASGQYEQYFGPGTRLTVT.

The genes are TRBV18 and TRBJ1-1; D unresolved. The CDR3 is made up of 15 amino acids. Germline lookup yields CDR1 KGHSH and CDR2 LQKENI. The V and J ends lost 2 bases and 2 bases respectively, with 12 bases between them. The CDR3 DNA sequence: TGTGCCAGCTCACCATTCTCGGCAGCCAACACTGAAGCTTTCTTT. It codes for CASSPFSAANTEAFF.

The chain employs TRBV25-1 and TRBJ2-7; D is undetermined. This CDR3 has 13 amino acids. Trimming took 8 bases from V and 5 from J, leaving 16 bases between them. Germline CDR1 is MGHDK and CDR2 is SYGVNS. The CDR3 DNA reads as TGTGCCAGCCTCGACTGGAGTGGCCACGAGCAGTACTTC. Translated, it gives CASLDWSGHEQYF.

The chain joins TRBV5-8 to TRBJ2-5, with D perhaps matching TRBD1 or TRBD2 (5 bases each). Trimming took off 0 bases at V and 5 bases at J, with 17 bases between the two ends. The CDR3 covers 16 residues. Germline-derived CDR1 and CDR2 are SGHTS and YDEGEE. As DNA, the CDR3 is TGTGCCAGCAGCTTGGCTTTGTCTAGGGGACGGGAGACCCAGTACTTC. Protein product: CASSLALSRGRETQYF.

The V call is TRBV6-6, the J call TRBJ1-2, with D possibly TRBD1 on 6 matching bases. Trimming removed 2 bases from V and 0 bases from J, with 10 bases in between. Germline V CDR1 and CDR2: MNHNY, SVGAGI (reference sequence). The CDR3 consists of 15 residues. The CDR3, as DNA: TGTGCCAGCAGTTACCCGGGGGGCTCTAACTATGGCTACACCTTC. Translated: CASSYPGGSNYGYTF.

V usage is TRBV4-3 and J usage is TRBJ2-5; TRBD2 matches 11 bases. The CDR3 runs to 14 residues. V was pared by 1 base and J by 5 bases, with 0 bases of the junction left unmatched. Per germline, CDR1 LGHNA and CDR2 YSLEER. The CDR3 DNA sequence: TGCGCCAGCAGCCAAGGGACTAGCGGGGAGACCCAGTACTTC. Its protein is CASSQGTSGETQYF.

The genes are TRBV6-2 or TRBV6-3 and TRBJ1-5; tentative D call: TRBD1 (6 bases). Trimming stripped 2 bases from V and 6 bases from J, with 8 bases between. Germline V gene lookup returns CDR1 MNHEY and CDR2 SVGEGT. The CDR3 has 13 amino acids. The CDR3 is CASSYGGVQPQHF. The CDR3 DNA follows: TGTGCCAGCAGTTACGGGGGCGTTCAGCCCCAGCATTTT.

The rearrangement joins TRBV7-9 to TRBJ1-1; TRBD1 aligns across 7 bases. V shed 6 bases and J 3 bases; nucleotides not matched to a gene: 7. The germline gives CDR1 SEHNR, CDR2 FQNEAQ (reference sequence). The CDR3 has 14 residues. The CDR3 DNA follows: TGTGCCAGCAGACCTGGACAGGTTGACACTGAAGCTTTCTTT. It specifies CASRPGQVDTEAFF. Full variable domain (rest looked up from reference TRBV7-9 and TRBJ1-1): DTGVSQNPRHKITKRGQNVTFRCDPISEHNRLYWYRQTLGQGPEFLTYFQNEAQLEKSRLLSDRFSAERPKGSFSTLEIQRTEQGDSAMYLCASRPGQVDTEAFFGQGTRLTVV.

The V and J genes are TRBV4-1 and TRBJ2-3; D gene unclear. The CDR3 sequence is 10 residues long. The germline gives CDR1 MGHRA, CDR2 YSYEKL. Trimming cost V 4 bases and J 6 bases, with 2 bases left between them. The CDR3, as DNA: TGCGCCAGCAGCCGGGATACGCAGTATTTT. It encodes CASSRDTQYF.

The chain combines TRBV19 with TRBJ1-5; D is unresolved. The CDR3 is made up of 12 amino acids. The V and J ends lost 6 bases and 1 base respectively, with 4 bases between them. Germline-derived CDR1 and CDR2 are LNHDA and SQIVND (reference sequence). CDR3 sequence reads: CASRVSNQPQHF. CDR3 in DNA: TGTGCCAGTAGGGTAAGCAATCAGCCCCAGCATTTT.

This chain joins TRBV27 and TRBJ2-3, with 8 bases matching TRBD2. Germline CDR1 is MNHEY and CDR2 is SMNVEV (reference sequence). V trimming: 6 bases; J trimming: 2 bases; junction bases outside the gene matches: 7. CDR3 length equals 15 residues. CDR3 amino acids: CASRKIAGFTDTQYF. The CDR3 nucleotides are TGTGCCAGCAGGAAAATAGCGGGGTTCACAGATACGCAGTATTTT.

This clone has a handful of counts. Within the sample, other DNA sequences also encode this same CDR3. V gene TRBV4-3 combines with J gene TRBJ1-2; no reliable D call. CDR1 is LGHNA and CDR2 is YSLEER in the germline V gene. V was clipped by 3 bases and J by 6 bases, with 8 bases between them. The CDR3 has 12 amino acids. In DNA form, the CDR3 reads TGCGCCAGCAGCCATTCTGGGGATGGCTACACCTTC. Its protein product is CASSHSGDGYTF.

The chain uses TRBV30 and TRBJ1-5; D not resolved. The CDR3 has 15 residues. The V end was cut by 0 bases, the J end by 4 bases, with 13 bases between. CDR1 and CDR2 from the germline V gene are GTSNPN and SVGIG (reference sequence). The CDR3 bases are TGTGCCTGGAGTGTACGTAGGCCCGCTAATCAGCCCCAGCATTTT. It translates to CAWSVRRPANQPQHF.

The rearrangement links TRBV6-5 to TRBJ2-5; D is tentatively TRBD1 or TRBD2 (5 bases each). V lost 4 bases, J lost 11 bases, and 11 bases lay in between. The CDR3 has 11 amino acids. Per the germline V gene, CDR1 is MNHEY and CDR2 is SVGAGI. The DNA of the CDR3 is TGTGCCAGCAGTTCGGGACCCGCGCAGTACTTC. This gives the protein CASSSGPAQYF.

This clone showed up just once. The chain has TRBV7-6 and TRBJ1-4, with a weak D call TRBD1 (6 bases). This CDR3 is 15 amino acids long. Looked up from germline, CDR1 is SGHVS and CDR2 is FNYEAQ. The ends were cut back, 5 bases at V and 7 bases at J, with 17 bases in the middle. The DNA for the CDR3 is TGTGCCAGCAGCCCAGGGGTGTTGCGGAGTGAAAAACTGTTTTTT. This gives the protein CASSPGVLRSEKLFF.

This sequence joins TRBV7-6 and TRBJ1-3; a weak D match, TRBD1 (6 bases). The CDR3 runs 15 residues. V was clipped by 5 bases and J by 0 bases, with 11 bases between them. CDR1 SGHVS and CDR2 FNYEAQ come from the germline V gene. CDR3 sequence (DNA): TGTGCCAGCAGCCAGGACAGTATCTCTGGAAACACCATATATTTT. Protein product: CASSQDSISGNTIYF.

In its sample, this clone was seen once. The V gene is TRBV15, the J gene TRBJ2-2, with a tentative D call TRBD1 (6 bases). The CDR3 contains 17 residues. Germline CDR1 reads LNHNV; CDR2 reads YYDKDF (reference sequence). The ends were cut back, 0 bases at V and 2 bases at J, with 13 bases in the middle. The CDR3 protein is CATSRDRGTSNTGELFF. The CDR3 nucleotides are TGTGCCACCAGCAGAGATAGGGGGACCAGTAACACCGGGGAGCTGTTTTTT.

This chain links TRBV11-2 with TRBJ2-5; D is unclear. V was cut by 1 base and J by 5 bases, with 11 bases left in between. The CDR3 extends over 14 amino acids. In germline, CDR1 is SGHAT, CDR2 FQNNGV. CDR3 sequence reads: CASSLVPGRETQYF. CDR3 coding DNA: TGTGCCAGCAGCTTAGTACCCGGGCGGGAGACCCAGTACTTC. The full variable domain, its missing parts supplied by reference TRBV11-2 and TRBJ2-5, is EAGVAQSPRYKIIEKRQSVAFWCNPISGHATLYWYQQILGQGPKLLIQFQNNGVVDDSQLPKDRFSAERLKGVDSTLKIQPAKLEDSAVYLCASSLVPGRETQYFGPGTRLLVL.

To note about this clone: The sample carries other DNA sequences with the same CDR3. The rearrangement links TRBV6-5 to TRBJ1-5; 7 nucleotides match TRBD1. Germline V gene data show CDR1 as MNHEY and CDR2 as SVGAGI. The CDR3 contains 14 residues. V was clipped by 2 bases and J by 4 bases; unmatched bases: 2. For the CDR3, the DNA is TGTGCCAGCAGTTACAGACAGGGTAATCAGCCCCAGCATTTT. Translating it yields CASSYRQGNQPQHF.

CDR3 nucleotides: TGTGCCTGGAGCGGGACAGCAAACGAGCAGTACTTC. This codes for CAWSGTANEQYF. The rearrangement joins TRBV30 to TRBJ2-7; 7 bases are shared with TRBD1. The CDR3 is 12 residues long. After removal of 3 bases from V and 5 bases from J, the junction contained 4 bases not matched to a gene. The germline V gene has CDR1 GTSNPN and CDR2 SVGIG (reference sequence).

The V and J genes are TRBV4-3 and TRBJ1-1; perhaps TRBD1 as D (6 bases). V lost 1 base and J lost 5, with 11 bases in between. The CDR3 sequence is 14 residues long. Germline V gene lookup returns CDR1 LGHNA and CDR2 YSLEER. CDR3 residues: CASSQAAGETEAFF. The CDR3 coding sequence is TGCGCCAGCAGCCAAGCGGCAGGGGAGACTGAAGCTTTCTTT.

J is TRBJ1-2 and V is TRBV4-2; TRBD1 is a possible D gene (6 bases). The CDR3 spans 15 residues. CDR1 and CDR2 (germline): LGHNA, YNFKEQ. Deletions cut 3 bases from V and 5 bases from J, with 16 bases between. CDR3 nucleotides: TGTGCCAGCAGCCAGCCTTCGACAGGAGATTATGGCTACACCTTC. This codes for CASSQPSTGDYGYTF.

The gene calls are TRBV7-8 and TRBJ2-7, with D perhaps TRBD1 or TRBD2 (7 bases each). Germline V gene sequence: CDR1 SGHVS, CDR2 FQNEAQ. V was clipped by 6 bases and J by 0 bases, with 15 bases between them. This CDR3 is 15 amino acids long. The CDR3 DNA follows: TGTGCCAGCAGGCGGGGGCCAGGGGGCTCCTACGAGCAGTACTTC. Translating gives CASRRGPGGSYEQYF.